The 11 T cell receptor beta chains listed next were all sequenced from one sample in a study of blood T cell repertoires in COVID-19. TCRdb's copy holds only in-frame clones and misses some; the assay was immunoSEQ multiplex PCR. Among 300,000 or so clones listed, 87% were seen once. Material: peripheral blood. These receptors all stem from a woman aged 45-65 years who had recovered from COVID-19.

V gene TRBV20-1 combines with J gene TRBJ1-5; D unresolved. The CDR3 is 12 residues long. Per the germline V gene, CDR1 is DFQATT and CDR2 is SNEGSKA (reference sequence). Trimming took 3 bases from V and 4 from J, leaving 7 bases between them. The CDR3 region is CSASQANQPQHF. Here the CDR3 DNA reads TGCAGTGCTAGTCAGGCTAATCAGCCCCAGCATTTT.

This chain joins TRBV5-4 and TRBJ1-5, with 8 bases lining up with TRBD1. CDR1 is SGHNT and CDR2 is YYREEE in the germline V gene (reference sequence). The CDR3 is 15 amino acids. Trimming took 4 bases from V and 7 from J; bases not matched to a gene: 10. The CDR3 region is CASSPGTGKNQPQHF. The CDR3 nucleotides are TGTGCCAGCAGCCCCGGGACAGGAAAAAACCAGCCCCAGCATTTT.

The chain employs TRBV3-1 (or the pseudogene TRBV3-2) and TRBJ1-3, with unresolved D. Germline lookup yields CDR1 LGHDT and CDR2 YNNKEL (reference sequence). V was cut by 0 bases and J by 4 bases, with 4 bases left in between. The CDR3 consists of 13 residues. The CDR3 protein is CASSQDRGNTIYF. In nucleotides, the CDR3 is TGTGCCAGCAGCCAAGACAGAGGAAACACCATATATTTT.

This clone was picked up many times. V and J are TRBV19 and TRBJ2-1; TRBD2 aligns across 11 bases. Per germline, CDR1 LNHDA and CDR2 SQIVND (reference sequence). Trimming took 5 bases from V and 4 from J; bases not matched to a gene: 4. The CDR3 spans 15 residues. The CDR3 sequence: CASSGTSGDYNEQFF. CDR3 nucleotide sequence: TGTGCCAGTAGTGGGACTAGCGGAGATTACAATGAGCAGTTCTTC.

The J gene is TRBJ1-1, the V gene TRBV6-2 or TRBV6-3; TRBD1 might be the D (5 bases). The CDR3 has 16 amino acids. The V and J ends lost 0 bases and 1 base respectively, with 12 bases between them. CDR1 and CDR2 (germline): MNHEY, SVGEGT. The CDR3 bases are TGTGCCAGCAGTTACTCCGGACATCGAAGGAACACTGAAGCTTTCTTT. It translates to CASSYSGHRRNTEAFF.

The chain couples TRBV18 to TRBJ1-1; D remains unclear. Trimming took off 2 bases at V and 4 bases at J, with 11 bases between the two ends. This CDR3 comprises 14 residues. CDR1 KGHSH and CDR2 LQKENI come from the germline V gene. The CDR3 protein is CASSPFGVGTEAFF. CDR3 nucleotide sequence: TGTGCCAGCTCACCATTCGGGGTGGGCACTGAAGCTTTCTTT.

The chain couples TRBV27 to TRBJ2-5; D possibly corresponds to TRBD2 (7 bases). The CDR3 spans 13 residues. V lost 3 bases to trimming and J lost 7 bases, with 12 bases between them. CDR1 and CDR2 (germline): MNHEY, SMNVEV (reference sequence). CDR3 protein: CASSLRGGVTQYF. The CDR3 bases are TGTGCCAGCAGTTTGAGGGGGGGGGTGACCCAGTACTTC.

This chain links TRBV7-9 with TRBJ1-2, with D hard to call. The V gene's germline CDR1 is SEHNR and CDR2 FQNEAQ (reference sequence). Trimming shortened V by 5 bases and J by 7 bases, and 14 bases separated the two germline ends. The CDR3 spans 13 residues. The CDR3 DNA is TGTGCCAGCAGCCCGGACTGGCCGGGTGGCTACACCTTC. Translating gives CASSPDWPGGYTF.

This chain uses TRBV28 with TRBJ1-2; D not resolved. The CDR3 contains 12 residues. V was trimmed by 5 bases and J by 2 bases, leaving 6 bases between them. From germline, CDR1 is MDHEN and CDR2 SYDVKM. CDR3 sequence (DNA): TGTGCCAGCAGTAACTCAAACTATGGCTACACCTTC. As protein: CASSNSNYGYTF.

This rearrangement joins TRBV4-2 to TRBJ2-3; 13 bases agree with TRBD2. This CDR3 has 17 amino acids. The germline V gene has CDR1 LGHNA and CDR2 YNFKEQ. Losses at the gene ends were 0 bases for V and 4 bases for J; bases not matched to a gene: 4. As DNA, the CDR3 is TGTGCCAGCAGCCAAGAGGTCGGACTAGCGGGAGCAGATACGCAGTATTTT. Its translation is CASSQEVGLAGADTQYF.

As DNA, the CDR3 is TGTGCCAGCAGCTACGGGACAGCTAATTATGTCGGCTACACCTTC. The encoded protein is CASSYGTANYVGYTF. The V call is TRBV7-9, the J call TRBJ1-2; 7 nucleotides agree with TRBD1. The CDR3 sequence is 15 residues long. The germline CDR1 and CDR2 sequences are SEHNR and FQNEAQ (reference sequence). Trimming removed 4 bases from V and 8 bases from J; junction bases left unmatched: 13.